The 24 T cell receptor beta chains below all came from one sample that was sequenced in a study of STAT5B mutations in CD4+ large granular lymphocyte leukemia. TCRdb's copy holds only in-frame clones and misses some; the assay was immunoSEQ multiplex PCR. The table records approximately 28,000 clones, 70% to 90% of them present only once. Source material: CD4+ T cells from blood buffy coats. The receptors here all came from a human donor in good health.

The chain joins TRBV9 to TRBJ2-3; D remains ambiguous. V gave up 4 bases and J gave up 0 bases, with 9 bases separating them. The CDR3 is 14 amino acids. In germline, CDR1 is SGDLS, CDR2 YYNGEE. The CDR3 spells CASSPRPSTDTQYF. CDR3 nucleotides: TGTGCCAGCAGCCCAAGACCTAGCACAGATACGCAGTATTTT.

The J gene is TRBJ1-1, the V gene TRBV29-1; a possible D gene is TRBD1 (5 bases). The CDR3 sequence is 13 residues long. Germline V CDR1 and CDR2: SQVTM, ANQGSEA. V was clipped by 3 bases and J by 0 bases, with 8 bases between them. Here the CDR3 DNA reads TGCAGCGTTGATGGGGACCTGAACACTGAAGCTTTCTTT. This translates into CSVDGDLNTEAFF. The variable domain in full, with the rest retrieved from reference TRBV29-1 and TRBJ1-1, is SAVISQKPSRDICQRGTSLTIQCQVDSQVTMMFWYRQQPGQSLTLIATANQGSEATYESGFVIDKFPISRPNLTFSTLTVSNMSPEDSSIYLCSVDGDLNTEAFFGQGTRLTVV.

The CDR3 loop is CASIPDFLGDTQYF. The CDR3 DNA reads as TGTGCCAGCATCCCCGACTTCCTCGGAGATACGCAGTATTTT. The V call is TRBV2, the J call TRBJ2-3; D gene uncertain. V dropped 7 bases and J dropped 5 bases, with 16 bases sitting between them. CDR3 size: 14 residues. CDR1 is SNHLY, CDR2 FYNNEI, per germline.

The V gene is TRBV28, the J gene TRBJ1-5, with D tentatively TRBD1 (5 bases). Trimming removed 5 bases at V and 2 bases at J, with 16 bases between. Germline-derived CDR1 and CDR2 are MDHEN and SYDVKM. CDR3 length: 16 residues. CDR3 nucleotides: TGTGCCAGCAGTCTAGGGGCGGGTTGGGGCAATCAGCCCCAGCATTTT. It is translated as CASSLGAGWGNQPQHF.

CDR3 nucleotide sequence: TGTGCCAGCAGAACGGGACAGGGTTATGGCTACACCTTC. Amino acids: CASRTGQGYGYTF. V usage is TRBV28 and J usage is TRBJ1-2; TRBD1 matches at 9 bases. CDR1 and CDR2 from the germline V gene are MDHEN and SYDVKM. J lost 5 bases, V lost 6 bases, and 4 bases had no gene match. The CDR3 extends over 13 amino acids.

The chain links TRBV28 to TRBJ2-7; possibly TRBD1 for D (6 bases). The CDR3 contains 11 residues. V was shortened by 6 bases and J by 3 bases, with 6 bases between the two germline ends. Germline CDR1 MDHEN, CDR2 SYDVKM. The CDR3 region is CASRGGYEQYF. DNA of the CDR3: TGTGCCAGCAGAGGGGGCTACGAGCAGTACTTC. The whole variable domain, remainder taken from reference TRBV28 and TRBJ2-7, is DVKVTQSSRYLVKRTGEKVFLECVQDMDHENMFWYRQDPGLGLRLIYFSYDVKMKEKGDIPEGYSVSREKKERFSLILESASTNQTSMYLCASRGGYEQYFGPGTRLTVT.

The chain's CDR3 is CASSLDGSTEAFF. For the CDR3, the DNA is TGTGCCAGCAGCTTAGACGGGAGCACTGAAGCTTTCTTT. This rearrangement joins TRBV2 to TRBJ1-1, with D unresolved. The CDR3 is 13 amino acids. Per germline, CDR1 SNHLY and CDR2 FYNNEI. The ends were cut back, 6 bases at V and 4 bases at J, with 12 bases in the middle.

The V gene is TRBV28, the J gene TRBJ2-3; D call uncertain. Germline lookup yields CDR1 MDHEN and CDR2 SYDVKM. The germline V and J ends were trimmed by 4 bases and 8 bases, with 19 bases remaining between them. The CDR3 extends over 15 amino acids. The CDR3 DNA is TGTGCCAGCAGTTCGTCCTTAGAAGGGAAAGGTACGCAGTATTTT. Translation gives CASSSSLEGKGTQYF. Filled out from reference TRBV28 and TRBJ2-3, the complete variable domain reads DVKVTQSSRYLVKRTGEKVFLECVQDMDHENMFWYRQDPGLGLRLIYFSYDVKMKEKGDIPEGYSVSREKKERFSLILESASTNQTSMYLCASSSSLEGKGTQYFGPGTRLTVL.

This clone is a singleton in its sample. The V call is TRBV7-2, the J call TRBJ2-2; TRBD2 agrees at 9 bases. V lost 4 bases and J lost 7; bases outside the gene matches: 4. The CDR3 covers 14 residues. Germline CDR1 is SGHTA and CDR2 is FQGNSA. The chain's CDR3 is CASSSGLASGELFF. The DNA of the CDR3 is TGTGCCAGCAGCTCCGGACTAGCGAGCGGGGAGCTGTTTTTT.

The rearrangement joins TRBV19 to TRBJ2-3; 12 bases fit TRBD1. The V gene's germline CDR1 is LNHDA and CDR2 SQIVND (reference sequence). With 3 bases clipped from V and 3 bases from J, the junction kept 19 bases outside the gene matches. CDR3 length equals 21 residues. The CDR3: CASSIGGSAGDRGLETDTQYF. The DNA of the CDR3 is TGTGCCAGTAGTATTGGGGGGTCCGCGGGGGACAGGGGGCTGGAGACAGATACGCAGTATTTT. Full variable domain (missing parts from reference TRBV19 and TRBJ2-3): DGGITQSPKYLFRKEGQNVTLSCEQNLNHDAMYWYRQDPGQGLRLIYYSQIVNDFQKGDIAEGYSVSREKKESFPLTVTSAQKNPTAFYLCASSIGGSAGDRGLETDTQYFGPGTRLTVL.

CDR3 sequence: CASSPGLGQPQHF. CDR3 bases: TGTGCCAGCAGCCCGGGGCTGGGCCAGCCCCAGCATTTT. This chain connects TRBV14 to TRBJ1-5; D may be TRBD1 (5 bases). V dropped 4 bases and J dropped 7 bases, with 11 bases sitting between them. The CDR3 is 13 residues long. Germline V gene lookup returns CDR1 SGHDN and CDR2 FVKESK.

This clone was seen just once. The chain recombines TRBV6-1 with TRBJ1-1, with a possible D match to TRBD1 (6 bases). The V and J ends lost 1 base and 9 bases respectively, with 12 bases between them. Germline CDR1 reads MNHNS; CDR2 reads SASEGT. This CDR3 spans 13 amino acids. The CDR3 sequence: CASSEERGRKAFF. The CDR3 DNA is TGTGCCAGCAGTGAAGAAAGGGGGAGGAAAGCTTTCTTT.

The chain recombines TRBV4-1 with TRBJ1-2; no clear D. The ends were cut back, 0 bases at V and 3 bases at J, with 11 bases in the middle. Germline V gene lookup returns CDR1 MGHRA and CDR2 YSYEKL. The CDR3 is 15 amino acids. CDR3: CASSQDVATYYGYTF. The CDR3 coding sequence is TGCGCCAGCAGCCAAGATGTAGCTACTTACTATGGCTACACCTTC.

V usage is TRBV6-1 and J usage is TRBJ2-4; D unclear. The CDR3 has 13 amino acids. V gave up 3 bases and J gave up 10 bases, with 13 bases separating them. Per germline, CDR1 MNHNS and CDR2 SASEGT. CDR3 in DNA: TGTGCCAGCAGTGAGGGCAGTGAAGAGATTCAGTACTTC. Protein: CASSEGSEEIQYF.

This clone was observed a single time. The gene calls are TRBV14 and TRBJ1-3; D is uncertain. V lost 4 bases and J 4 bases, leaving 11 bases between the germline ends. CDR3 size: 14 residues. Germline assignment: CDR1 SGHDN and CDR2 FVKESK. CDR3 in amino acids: CASSPQLGGNTIYF. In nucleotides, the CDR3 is TGTGCCAGCAGCCCGCAACTGGGCGGAAACACCATATATTTT. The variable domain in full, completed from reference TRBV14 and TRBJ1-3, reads EAGVTQFPSHSVIEKGQTVTLRCDPISGHDNLYWYRRVMGKEIKFLLHFVKESKQDESGMPNNRFLAERTGGTYSTLKVQPAELEDSGVYFCASSPQLGGNTIYFGEGSWLTVV.

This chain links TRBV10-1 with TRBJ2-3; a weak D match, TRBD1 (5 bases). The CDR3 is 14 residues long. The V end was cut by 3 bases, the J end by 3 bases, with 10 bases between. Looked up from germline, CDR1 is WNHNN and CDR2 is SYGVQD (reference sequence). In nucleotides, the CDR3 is TGCGCCAGCAGTGATAGGGGCGGTACAGATACGCAGTATTTT. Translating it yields CASSDRGGTDTQYF.

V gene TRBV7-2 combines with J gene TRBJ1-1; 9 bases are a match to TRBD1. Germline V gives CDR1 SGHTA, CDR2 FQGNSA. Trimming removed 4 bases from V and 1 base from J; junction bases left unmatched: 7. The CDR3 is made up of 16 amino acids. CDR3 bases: TGTGCCAGCAGCTCGGCCGGGACAGGGAGGAACACTGAAGCTTTCTTT. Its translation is CASSSAGTGRNTEAFF.

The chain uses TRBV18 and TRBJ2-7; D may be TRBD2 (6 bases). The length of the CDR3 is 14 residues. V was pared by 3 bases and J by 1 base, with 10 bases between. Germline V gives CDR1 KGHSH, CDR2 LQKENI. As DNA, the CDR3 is TGTGCCAGCTCACCGGTCGGGGGTTCCTACGAGCAGTACTTC. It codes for CASSPVGGSYEQYF.

In nucleotides, the CDR3 is TGTGCCAGCAGGGGGGGCAATCAGCCCCAGCATTTT. Translating gives CASRGGNQPQHF. This chain connects TRBV6-1 to TRBJ1-5; possibly TRBD1 for D (5 bases). The germline V gene has CDR1 MNHNS and CDR2 SASEGT. Trimming removed 6 bases from V and 2 bases from J, with 5 bases in between. The CDR3 contains 12 residues.

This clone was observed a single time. The CDR3 sequence is CASRPEAYGYTF. CDR3 sequence (DNA): TGCGCCAGCAGACCCGAAGCCTATGGCTACACCTTC. The chain joins TRBV5-1 to TRBJ1-2; D remains ambiguous. This CDR3 has 12 residues. The V end was cut by 5 bases, the J end by 4 bases, with 9 bases between. The germline CDR1 and CDR2 sequences are SGHRS and YFSETQ.

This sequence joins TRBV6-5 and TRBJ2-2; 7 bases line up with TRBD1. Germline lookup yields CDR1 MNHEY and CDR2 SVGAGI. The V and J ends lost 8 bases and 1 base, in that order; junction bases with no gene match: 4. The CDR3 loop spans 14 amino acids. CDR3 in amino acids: CASQGQWNTGELFF. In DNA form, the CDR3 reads TGTGCCAGCCAGGGACAGTGGAACACCGGGGAGCTGTTTTTT.

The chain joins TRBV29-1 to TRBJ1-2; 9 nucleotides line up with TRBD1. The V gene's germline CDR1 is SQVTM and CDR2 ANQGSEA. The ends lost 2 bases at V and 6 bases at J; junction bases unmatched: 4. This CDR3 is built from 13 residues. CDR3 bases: TGCAGCGTTGAAACCGGGACAGGGCATGGCTACACCTTC. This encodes CSVETGTGHGYTF.

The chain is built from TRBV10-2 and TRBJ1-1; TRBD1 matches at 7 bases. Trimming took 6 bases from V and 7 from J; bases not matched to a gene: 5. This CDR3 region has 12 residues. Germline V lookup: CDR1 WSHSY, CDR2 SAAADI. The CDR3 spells CASSGGTVEAFF. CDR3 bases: TGCGCCAGCAGCGGCGGGACAGTTGAAGCTTTCTTT.

Here the CDR3 reads CASSYRRGTQPQHF. The CDR3 region has the DNA TGTGCCAGCAGTTACCGACGGGGCACTCAGCCCCAGCATTTT. The chain joins TRBV6-5 to TRBJ1-5; TRBD1 is a possible D gene (5 bases). This CDR3 contains 14 residues. Germline CDR1 MNHEY, CDR2 SVGAGI. V was trimmed by 2 bases and J by 6 bases, leaving 11 bases between them.